This T cell receptor (beta chain) emerged from a study of shared clonotypes between healthy human individuals. The protocol was immunoSEQ multiplex PCR, while the TCRdb copy is restricted to in-frame clones and leaves out a portion. The profile covers 2,500,000 or so clones, with about 90% appearing a single time and 0.37% taken by the ten largest. Germline V gives CDR1 SGHDT, CDR2 YYEEEE. The CDR3 is made up of 15 amino acids. V lost 0 bases, J lost 7 bases, and 11 bases lay in between. The V and J genes are TRBV5-6 and TRBJ1-6; D unresolved. The sequence derives from a man aged 18 to 29 in good health. Some clones in this sample may be carry-over from other donors' samples. The sequencing sample was made of naive CD4+ T cells from PBMCs. Subset given: CD45RA+ positively selected. The CDR3 DNA reads as TGTGCCAGCAGCTTGGGGTCCAGCTTGAATTCACCCCTCCACTTT. The encoded protein is CASSLGSSLNSPLHF.